These T cell receptor beta chains were read from a single sample in a study of T cell responses to AZD1222 COVID-19 vaccine. Method: immunoSEQ multiplex PCR; TCRdb's copy keeps in-frame clones and lacks some. The data show some 180,000 clones, approximately 91% seen once. The sample was peripheral blood, taken 28 days after the second AZD1222 dose. The receptors come from an adult who received the AZD1222 COVID-19 vaccine. Each CDR3 is given with its conserved first and last residue. A D gene is named only where the DNA matches it firmly. Clone sizes are given selectively: once, few, many, or a class where the clone is expanded.

>TRBJ2-7|.|.|TRBV10-3
TGTGCCATCGGGACTCCCAGCTCCTACGAGCAGTACTTC
CAIGTPSSYEQYF
>TRBJ1-2|.|.|TRBV5-6
TGTGCCACCCAAGGGTGGACAGCAACTAACTATGGCTACACCTTC
CATQGWTATNYGYTF
>TRBJ1-6|.|.|TRBV27
TGTGCCAGCAGTTTACGGGTGGATTCACCCCTCCACTTT
CASSLRVDSPLHF
>TRBJ1-2|TRBD1|.|TRBV28
TGTGCCAGCAGTGCAGGGACAGGGTACTATGGCTACACCTTC
CASSAGTGYYGYTF
>TRBJ2-3|TRBD2|.|TRBV9
TGTGCCAGCAGCCCCAATAGCGGGGGTGCTACAGATACGCAGTATTTT
CASSPNSGGATDTQYF
>TRBJ2-7|TRBD2|.|TRBV12-3/TRBV12-4
TGTGCCAGCAGATGGGGGGGCTCCTACGAGCAGTACTTC
CASRWGGSYEQYF
>TRBJ1-2|.|.|TRBV28
TGTGCCAGCAGCGAGACGAGACGACTAGGGTATGGCTACACCTTC
CASSETRRLGYGYTF
>TRBJ1-3|.|.|TRBV9
TGTGCCAGCAGCGACTCTGGAAACACCATATATTTT
CASSDSGNTIYF
>TRBJ2-5|.|.|TRBV4-3
TGCGCCAGCAGCCAGGGATTTCAAGAGACCCAGTACTTC
CASSQGFQETQYF
>TRBJ1-1|.|once|TRBV2
TGTGCCAGCAGTGGGGAGAAAGACCGTGATATGACAGCCCTGAACACTGAAGCTTTCTTT
CASSGEKDRDMTALNTEAFF
>TRBJ2-3|.|.|TRBV6-5
TGTGCCAGCAGTTACTCCTCCGGGCTAGCCACAGATACGCAGTATTTT
CASSYSSGLATDTQYF
>TRBJ2-7|.|.|TRBV25-1
TGTGCCAGCAGTCGAAAGGTACAGGACTACGAGCAGTACTTC
CASSRKVQDYEQYF
>TRBJ1-6|TRBD1|.|TRBV15
TGTGCCACCAGCAGGGGACAGCCCGATTCACCCCTCCACTTT
CATSRGQPDSPLHF
>TRBJ1-5|.|.|TRBV28
TGTGCCAGCAATGTGGGGGGGATTAGCAATCAGCCCCAGCATTTT
CASNVGGISNQPQHF
>TRBJ1-1|.|.|TRBV19
TGTGCCAGTACTCCTATTGACCAGAACACTGAAGCTTTCTTT
CASTPIDQNTEAFF